Listed here are 23 T cell receptor beta chains from one sample, sequenced in a study of cytomegalovirus exposure and HLA in healthy donors. PCR employed 60 Vbeta and 13 Jbeta primers. Libraries were prepared by immunoSEQ multiplex PCR; TCRdb keeps only in-frame clonotypes and omits some of them. The sample carries around 250,000 clones, about 81% recorded once. Sequencing was carried out using PBMCs. Receptor source: a woman aged 60 to 75 in good health and CMV-seropositive.

The chain couples TRBV28 to TRBJ1-2, with a possible D match to TRBD1 (6 bases). Germline V lookup: CDR1 MDHEN, CDR2 SYDVKM. CDR3 length equals 15 residues. V lost 5 bases and J 3 bases, leaving 16 bases between the germline ends. The CDR3 DNA reads as TGTGCCAGCAGTACTCCGTCACAGGGTCACTATGGCTACACCTTC. Its translation: CASSTPSQGHYGYTF.

The V and J genes are TRBV5-1 and TRBJ2-1; 7 bases map to TRBD2. The junction had 4 bases not matched to a gene; V was cut back by 4 bases and J by 6 bases. From germline, CDR1 is SGHRS and CDR2 YFSETQ. This CDR3 is built from 13 residues. CDR3 in DNA: TGCGCCAGCAGCGTCGGGACTATCAATGAGCAGTTCTTC. It codes for CASSVGTINEQFF.

This chain links TRBV6-6 with TRBJ2-1, with TRBD1 as a possible D gene (6 bases). The CDR3 has 16 amino acids. V lost 2 bases and J 0 bases, leaving 11 bases between the germline ends. The germline V gene encodes CDR1 MNHNY and CDR2 SVGAGI (reference sequence). The CDR3 coding sequence is TGTGCCAGCAGTTACAGGGACATGAGCTCCTACAATGAGCAGTTCTTC. It yields the protein CASSYRDMSSYNEQFF.

Worth noting for this clone: The junction departs from the called germline gene at one end, perhaps through a read error. The chain combines TRBV5-1 with TRBJ2-5, with TRBD2 matching 7 bases. The CDR3 contains 15 residues. Germline V lookup: CDR1 SGHRS, CDR2 YFSETQ. The CDR3 DNA reads as TGCGCCAGCAATTGGGGAGGGTTAGGTCAAGAGATCCAGTACTTC. Amino acids: CASNWGGLGQEIQYF.

The chain couples TRBV5-1 to TRBJ1-6, with 7 nucleotides matching TRBD1. V shed 6 bases and J 7 bases; nucleotides not matched to a gene: 10. The length of the CDR3 is 15 residues. Germline-derived CDR1 and CDR2 are SGHRS and YFSETQ. CDR3 sequence (DNA): TGCGCCAGCAACCCCTCGGGACAGCTCAATTCACCCCTCCACTTT. It specifies CASNPSGQLNSPLHF.

This chain connects TRBV4-1 to TRBJ1-1; 10 bases line up with TRBD1. This CDR3 is built from 15 residues. Looked up from germline, CDR1 is MGHRA and CDR2 is YSYEKL. Trimming removed 3 bases from V and 5 bases from J; junction bases left unmatched: 6. CDR3: CASSHPGTGETEAFF. Written as DNA, the CDR3 is TGCGCCAGCAGCCACCCCGGGACAGGGGAAACTGAAGCTTTCTTT.

V and J are TRBV28 and TRBJ1-4; the D is unclear. The CDR3 consists of 11 residues. The germline V and J ends were trimmed by 2 bases and 10 bases, with 5 bases remaining between them. CDR1 and CDR2 (germline): MDHEN, SYDVKM. Written as DNA, the CDR3 is TGTGCCAGCAGTTTAGTCGGAAAACTGTTTTTT. Its translation: CASSLVGKLFF.

The V and J genes are TRBV7-2 and TRBJ1-3; unclear D gene. Germline CDR1 reads SGHTA; CDR2 reads FQGNSA. This CDR3 is 14 amino acids long. The germline V and J ends were trimmed by 3 bases and 0 bases, with 6 bases remaining between them. The CDR3 DNA follows: TGTGCCAGCAGCTTTTCCCTCTCTGGAAACACCATATATTTT. Translation: CASSFSLSGNTIYF.

This clone was seen just once. V gene TRBV11-3 combines with J gene TRBJ2-1; TRBD2 matches at 7 bases. Trimming cost V 5 bases and J 6 bases; bases outside gene matches: 10. This CDR3 contains 15 residues. CDR1 is SGHNT and CDR2 is YENEEA in the germline V gene. For the CDR3, the DNA is TGTGCCAGCAGCCCTGGACGGACTAGGATCAATGAGCAGTTCTTC. This encodes CASSPGRTRINEQFF. The complete variable domain, with remaining parts taken from reference TRBV11-3 and TRBJ2-1, reads EAGVVQSPRYKIIEKKQPVAFWCNPISGHNTLYWYLQNLGQGPELLIRYENEEAVDDSQLPKDRFSAERLKGVDSTLKIQPAELGDSAVYLCASSPGRTRINEQFFGPGTRLTVL.

The CDR3 reads CASSFRTGEGYGYTF. The CDR3 DNA reads TGTGCCAGCAGCTTCCGGACAGGGGAGGGCTATGGCTACACCTTC. This chain uses TRBV13 with TRBJ1-2, with TRBD1 identical over 9 bases. The CDR3 covers 15 residues. Unmatched junction bases numbered 6, after V lost 3 bases and J lost 4 bases. Germline V lookup: CDR1 PRHDT, CDR2 FYEKMQ (reference sequence).

J is TRBJ2-2 and V is TRBV9; TRBD1 agrees at 10 bases. The CDR3 runs 17 residues. Germline CDR1 and CDR2: SGDLS and YYNGEE. J lost 5 bases, V lost 0 bases, and 7 bases had no gene match. CDR3 region: CASSVGLRDRGTGELFF. CDR3 coding DNA: TGTGCCAGCAGCGTAGGTTTACGGGACAGGGGTACCGGGGAGCTGTTTTTT.

V and J are TRBV5-1 and TRBJ1-1, with D maybe TRBD1 (5 bases). The CDR3 is made up of 15 amino acids. The germline gives CDR1 SGHRS, CDR2 YFSETQ. The V end was cut by 4 bases, the J end by 0 bases, with 13 bases between. Here the CDR3 reads CASSPMTAMNTEAFF. CDR3 nucleotide sequence: TGCGCCAGCAGCCCGATGACAGCTATGAACACTGAAGCTTTCTTT.

The chain joins TRBV5-4 to TRBJ2-3; D not certain. Germline V gene lookup returns CDR1 SGHNT and CDR2 YYREEE (reference sequence). The CDR3 is 14 residues long. The V gene lost 0 bases and the J gene lost 2 bases, with 7 bases spanning the gap. For the CDR3, the DNA is TGTGCCAGCAGCTTGGAACAAGTCACAGATACGCAGTATTTT. Encoded protein: CASSLEQVTDTQYF.

The V call is TRBV1, the J call TRBJ2-7; the D call TRBD2 from the table was never checked on the DNA. TRBV1 is a pseudogene segment. This CDR3 contains 17 residues. The CDR3 region is CTSSPPGTSGREYEQYF. CDR3 bases: TGCACCAGCAGCCCCCCTGGGACTAGCGGGAGGGAATACGAGCAGTACTTC.

In the case of this clone: The junction differs from germline at one of its ends, possibly a read error. This sequence joins TRBV7-9 and TRBJ2-2; D uncertain. The CDR3 sequence is 14 residues long. Germline CDR1 SEHNR, CDR2 FQNEAQ (reference sequence). DNA of the CDR3: TGTTCCAGCAGCACTCGACAGAACACCGGGGAGCTGTTTTTT. Translated, it gives CSSSTRQNTGELFF.

This chain links TRBV2 with TRBJ2-2; 9 bases map to TRBD1. The V gene's germline CDR1 is SNHLY and CDR2 FYNNEI. The CDR3 covers 17 residues. Germline trimming cut 7 bases from V and 7 bases from J; bases unmatched to any gene: 16. CDR3 nucleotides: TGTGCCAGCAAAGAGGGAGGGGGACAGGGACTCGTCGGGGAGCTGTTTTTT. Amino acid sequence: CASKEGGGQGLVGELFF. Using reference TRBV2 and TRBJ2-2 for the parts outside the CDR3, the full variable domain is EPEVTQTPSHQVTQMGQEVILRCVPISNHLYFYWYRQILGQKVEFLVSFYNNEISEKSEIFDDQFSVERPDGSNFTLKIRSTKLEDSAMYFCASKEGGGQGLVGELFFGEGSRLTVL.

The chain couples TRBV19 to TRBJ1-5; TRBD1 matches 11 bases. This CDR3 spans 15 amino acids. After removal of 3 bases from V and 7 bases from J, the junction contained 5 bases not matched to a gene. Germline V gene sequence: CDR1 LNHDA, CDR2 SQIVND (reference sequence). The CDR3 loop reads CASSILGQGAQPQHF. The CDR3 DNA reads as TGTGCCAGTAGTATCCTCGGACAGGGGGCACAGCCCCAGCATTTT.

This clone has just a few counts. V and J are TRBV6-5 and TRBJ1-1; no clear D. Germline V CDR1 and CDR2: MNHEY, SVGAGI. This CDR3 is 14 amino acids long. Trimming left V 11 bases short and J 0 bases short, with 16 bases between. CDR3 loop: CAARSGYLNTEAFF. CDR3 nucleotides: TGTGCCGCCAGGTCAGGCTACTTGAACACTGAAGCTTTCTTT.

Written as DNA, the CDR3 is TGTGCCAGCAGCCTAGGACAGATCCCTAACTATGGCTACACCTTC. Translating gives CASSLGQIPNYGYTF. This chain links TRBV9 with TRBJ1-2, with D possibly TRBD1 on 6 matching bases. V shed 4 bases and J shed 0 bases, with 13 bases lying between them. The CDR3 consists of 15 residues. The germline CDR1 and CDR2 sequences are SGDLS and YYNGEE.

In this sample, this clone turned up a few times. J is TRBJ2-2 and V is TRBV19; 7 nucleotides agree with TRBD1. CDR3 size: 17 residues. The V and J ends lost 5 bases and 2 bases, in that order; junction bases with no gene match: 11. The germline V gene has CDR1 LNHDA and CDR2 SQIVND (reference sequence). The CDR3 sequence: CASSLSSGTANTGELFF. The CDR3 DNA reads TGTGCCAGTAGTCTTTCCTCCGGGACAGCTAACACCGGGGAGCTGTTTTTT.

This rearrangement joins TRBV9 to TRBJ2-3, with TRBD2 identical over 11 bases. CDR1 is SGDLS, CDR2 YYNGEE, per germline. CDR3 length: 19 residues. V lost 3 bases and J lost 0; bases outside the gene matches: 12. CDR3 protein: CASSGRGVGLAASTDTQYF. The CDR3 DNA follows: TGTGCCAGCAGCGGACGGGGTGTGGGACTAGCGGCTAGCACAGATACGCAGTATTTT.

The chain carries TRBV6-1 and TRBJ1-3; D gene uncertain. Trimming cost V 2 bases and J 0 bases, with 5 bases left between them. The CDR3 has 14 residues. Germline CDR1 is MNHNS and CDR2 is SASEGT. The CDR3 is CASSEQNSGNTIYF. The CDR3 DNA reads as TGTGCCAGCAGTGAACAGAACTCTGGAAACACCATATATTTT.

The sample holds one count of this clone. The J gene is TRBJ1-2, the V gene TRBV11-2; 10 bases are a match to TRBD1. Germline V lookup: CDR1 SGHAT, CDR2 FQNNGV. V lost 11 bases to trimming and J lost 7 bases; unmatched junction nucleotides: 7. The CDR3 length is 12 residues. The chain's CDR3 is CASGQGTIGYTF. In DNA form, the CDR3 reads TGTGCCTCGGGACAGGGGACGATTGGCTACACCTTC.